This T cell receptor beta chain was identified in a study of T cell responses to AZD1222 COVID-19 vaccine. V was trimmed by 11 bases and J by 0 bases, leaving 14 bases between them. The CDR3 has 13 amino acids. From germline, CDR1 is MDHEN and CDR2 SYDVKM. Findings of the study overall: Repertoires in all cases were sampled only once the peak T cell response had passed. In the spike-specific TCR repertoire, nearly half reportedly target unmutated variant regions. AZD1222 recipients seropositive at baseline numbered only six or seven.

Profiling relied on immunoSEQ multiplex PCR, and the TCRdb table lists in-frame clones only, not all of them. The sample has some 120,000 clones; over 75% are singletons. As for this clone: The antigen remains undetermined.

V is TRBV28 and J is TRBJ2-7; D may be TRBD1 (6 bases). This clonotype originated in an adult in good health. The sequencing here drew on peripheral blood, taken on day 0 of MenACWY control vaccination. Written as DNA, the CDR3 is TGTGCCCTAGGGGGTCCCAGCTCCTACGAGCAGTACTTC. Translation gives CALGGPSSYEQYF.